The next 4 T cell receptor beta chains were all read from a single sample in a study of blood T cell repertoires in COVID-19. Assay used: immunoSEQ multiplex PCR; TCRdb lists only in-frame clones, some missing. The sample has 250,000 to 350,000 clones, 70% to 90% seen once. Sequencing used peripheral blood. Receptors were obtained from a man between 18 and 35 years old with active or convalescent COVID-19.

The chain's CDR3 is CASSVGSPTEAFF. The CDR3 nucleotides are TGTGCCAGCAGCGTAGGGAGTCCCACTGAAGCTTTCTTT. The rearrangement uses TRBV11-2 and TRBJ1-1; D ambiguous. V was shortened by 5 bases and J by 4 bases, with 11 bases between the two germline ends. This CDR3 contains 13 residues. Germline V gene lookup returns CDR1 SGHAT and CDR2 FQNNGV.

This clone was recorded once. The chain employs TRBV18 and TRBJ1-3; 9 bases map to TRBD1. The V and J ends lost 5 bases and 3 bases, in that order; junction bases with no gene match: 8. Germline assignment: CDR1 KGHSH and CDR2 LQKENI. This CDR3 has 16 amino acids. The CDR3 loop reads CASSSQGAPDGNTIYF. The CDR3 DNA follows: TGTGCCAGCTCATCACAGGGGGCGCCGGATGGAAACACCATATATTTT. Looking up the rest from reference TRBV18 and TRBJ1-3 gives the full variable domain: NAGVMQNPRHLVRRRGQEARLRCSPMKGHSHVYWYRQLPEEGLKFMVYLQKENIIDESGMPKERFSAEFPKEGPSILRIQQVVRGDSAAYFCASSSQGAPDGNTIYFGEGSWLTVV.

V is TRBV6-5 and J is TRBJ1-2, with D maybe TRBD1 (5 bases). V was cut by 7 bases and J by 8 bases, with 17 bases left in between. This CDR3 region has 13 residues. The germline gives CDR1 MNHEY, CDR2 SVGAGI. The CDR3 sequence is CASTTTEAKGYTF. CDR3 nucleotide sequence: TGTGCCAGCACCACGACAGAGGCTAAAGGCTACACCTTC.

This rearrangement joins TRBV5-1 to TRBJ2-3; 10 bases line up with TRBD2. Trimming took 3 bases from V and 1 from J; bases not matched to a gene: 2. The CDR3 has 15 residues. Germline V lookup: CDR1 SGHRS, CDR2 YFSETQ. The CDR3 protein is CASSWLAGGTDTQYF. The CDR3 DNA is TGCGCCAGCAGCTGGCTAGCGGGGGGCACAGATACGCAGTATTTT.